This T cell receptor beta chain comes out of a study of cytomegalovirus exposure and HLA in healthy donors. With respect to this clone: The antigen remains undetermined.

The PCR had 60 Vbeta and 13 Jbeta primers. TCRdb keeps only in-frame clones here, not all; method: immunoSEQ multiplex PCR. This sample has fewer than 250,000 clones; 65% to 80% occur once, and the top ten carry approximately 4.8%. Study-wide points: Roughly even sequencing depth across donors was the assumption behind the presence/absence analyses. Associated with HLA alleles at 0.05 false discovery rate in a later analysis were around 17,000 TCR beta sequences.

The CDR3 extends over 14 amino acids. Trimming took 8 bases from V and 5 from J; bases not matched to a gene: 7. CDR1 and CDR2 from the germline V gene are MNHNS and SASEGT. This clonotype originated in a man under 40 in good health and CMV-seropositive. This chain uses TRBV6-1 with TRBJ2-7; 12 nucleotides align to TRBD1. The sequenced sample was PBMCs. The CDR3 DNA reads as TGTGCCAGCGGATCCGGGACAGGGGGCGACGAGCAGTACTTC. Translated, it gives CASGSGTGGDEQYF.